What follows is one T cell receptor (beta chain) and its context. Its target is not known. The method was immunoSEQ multiplex PCR; TCRdb's version includes in-frame clones alone and lacks a portion of them. The sample has fewer than 85,000 clones, about 91% seen once; the top ten hold roughly 7%. From germline, CDR1 is SGHRS and CDR2 YFSETQ. This CDR3 has 14 residues. V dropped 4 bases and J dropped 4 bases, with 14 bases sitting between them. This specimen comes from a study of T cell responses to AZD1222 COVID-19 vaccine. Overall study findings and caveats: The sample set comprised mostly white British donors with more females, and clonal diversity was possibly underestimated. Reportedly, close to half of spike-specific TCRs are directed against unmutated variant regions. Just a handful of people given AZD1222 tested seropositive at baseline. Researchers report vaccine-associated CD4 TCRs spanning spike, with dominance at 160-218 and 743-854.

The sequencing used peripheral blood, collected on day 0 of MenACWY control vaccination. The chain combines TRBV5-1 with TRBJ2-5; TRBD2 is a possible D gene (5 bases). This TCR came from an adult in good health. The CDR3: CASSSGPRRETQYF. The CDR3 nucleotides are TGCGCCAGCAGCAGCGGACCAAGGAGAGAGACCCAGTACTTC.